These 13 T cell receptor beta chains were sequenced from one sample in a study of OX40 agonist ivuxolimab in advanced cancers. Sequencing was performed with immunoSEQ multiplex PCR; in TCRdb, only in-frame clones are kept and a portion is missing. The table has roughly 35,000 clones, 82% seen once. This specimen consisted of CD4+ or CD8+ T cells sorted from blood, obtained in a trial of the OX40 agonist ivuxolimab. The receptors derive from an adult with an advanced solid tumor such as melanoma, head and neck, liver or kidney cancer.

This chain joins TRBV30 and TRBJ2-1; TRBD1 matches at 10 bases. With 7 bases clipped from V and 5 bases from J, the junction kept 8 bases outside the gene matches. CDR3 length: 14 residues. Germline loops: CDR1 GTSNPN, CDR2 SVGIG (reference sequence). The CDR3: CASEGTGADNEQFF. CDR3 coding DNA: TGTGCCTCGGAAGGGACAGGGGCCGACAATGAGCAGTTCTTC.

This chain joins TRBV19 and TRBJ1-6; 7 bases are a match to TRBD1. CDR3 size: 15 residues. Trimming took 6 bases from V and 5 from J; bases not matched to a gene: 7. Germline values: CDR1 LNHDA, CDR2 SQIVND (reference sequence). CDR3 DNA: TGTGCCAGTAGCCGACGACAGGGAAATAATTCACCCCTCCACTTT. This encodes CASSRRQGNNSPLHF.

The chain combines TRBV18 with TRBJ1-6; TRBD1 might be the D (5 bases). Per the germline V gene, CDR1 is KGHSH and CDR2 is LQKENI. CDR3 length: 16 amino acids. The V and J ends lost 2 bases and 9 bases respectively, with 17 bases between them. CDR3 DNA sequence: TGTGCCAGCTCACCAGGCCCCCAGGGCGGTTTTTCACCCCTCCACTTT. This codes for CASSPGPQGGFSPLHF.

The gene calls are TRBV7-3 and TRBJ2-5; D is uncertain. V lost 0 bases and J lost 2, with 7 bases in between. Germline V lookup: CDR1 SGHTA, CDR2 FQGTGA. CDR3 length: 14 amino acids. Here the CDR3 DNA reads TGTGCCAGCAGCTTAACAGGAACTCAAGAGACCCAGTACTTC. Its protein product is CASSLTGTQETQYF.

This sequence joins TRBV6-5 and TRBJ1-1; TRBD1 is a possible D gene (5 bases). Between the trimmed V and J ends, which lost 10 bases and 3 bases, there was a span of 12 bases. The V gene's germline CDR1 is MNHEY and CDR2 SVGAGI. The CDR3 extends over 12 amino acids. The CDR3 spells CATTRGDTEAFF. The CDR3 DNA reads as TGTGCCACTACGAGGGGAGACACTGAAGCTTTCTTT.

V gene TRBV9 combines with J gene TRBJ1-4; D not certain. Germline V gives CDR1 SGDLS, CDR2 YYNGEE. This CDR3 is built from 17 residues. Trimming shortened V by 0 bases and J by 0 bases, and 12 bases separated the two germline ends. CDR3 residues: CASSVGGRKATNEKLFF. The DNA of the CDR3 is TGTGCCAGCAGCGTAGGAGGGAGAAAGGCAACTAATGAAAAACTGTTTTTT.

The chain employs TRBV21-1 and TRBJ2-3; TRBD1, the D gene given by the table, was not confirmed from the DNA. TRBV21-1 is tagged as a pseudogene. The CDR3 contains 19 residues. The CDR3 is CASSKVGQGRRVRTDTQYF. CDR3 nucleotides: TGTGCCAGCAGCAAAGTGGGACAGGGAAGGAGGGTCCGGACAGATACGCAGTATTTT.

The chain employs TRBV27 and TRBJ1-5; 8 bases are a match to TRBD1. The CDR3 covers 15 residues. Per germline, CDR1 MNHEY and CDR2 SMNVEV (reference sequence). V trimming: 4 bases; J trimming: 5 bases; junction bases outside the gene matches: 7. In DNA form, the CDR3 reads TGTGCCAGCAGTTCTACGGTACAGGGGGATCAGCCCCAGCATTTT. It translates to CASSSTVQGDQPQHF.

The V call is TRBV21-1, the J call TRBJ1-3. TRBV21-1 is noted as a pseudogene. CDR3 length equals 16 residues. CDR3 nucleotides: TGTGCCAGCAGCCTCGGGAGAACAGCCTCTGGAAACACCATATATTTT. It is translated as CASSLGRTASGNTIYF.

The rearrangement links TRBV28 to TRBJ2-1; the D gene is possibly TRBD2 (6 bases). CDR1 and CDR2 (germline): MDHEN, SYDVKM. V lost 5 bases, J lost 7 bases, and 15 bases lay in between. CDR3 length equals 14 residues. CDR3 nucleotide sequence: TGTGCCAGCAGTCCCACCAGACTAGAGAATGAGCAGTTCTTC. This gives the protein CASSPTRLENEQFF.

The rearrangement links TRBV7-9 to TRBJ1-1, with D uncertain. In germline, CDR1 is SEHNR, CDR2 FQNEAQ (reference sequence). The length of the CDR3 is 14 residues. V was clipped by 5 bases and J by 1 base, with 11 bases between them. This CDR3 reads CASSQSGRNTEAFF. The CDR3 nucleotides are TGTGCCAGCAGCCAAAGCGGGAGGAACACTGAAGCTTTCTTT.

The chain uses TRBV10-3 and TRBJ2-5; tentatively, D is TRBD1 (6 bases). In germline, CDR1 is ENHRY, CDR2 SYGVKD. This CDR3 region has 14 residues. V lost 5 bases and J 5 bases, leaving 15 bases between the germline ends. CDR3 nucleotides: TGTGCCATCAGTTACAGGGACACTATGGAGACCCAGTACTTC. Translation: CAISYRDTMETQYF.

This sequence joins TRBV5-1 and TRBJ2-7; 7 bases align to TRBD1. CDR1 and CDR2 (germline): SGHRS, YFSETQ. V lost 0 bases to trimming and J lost 5 bases; unmatched junction nucleotides: 5. This CDR3 comprises 14 residues. CDR3 coding DNA: TGCGCCAGCAGCTTGGGACAGGGCAGGGACGAGCAGTACTTC. Translated, it gives CASSLGQGRDEQYF.